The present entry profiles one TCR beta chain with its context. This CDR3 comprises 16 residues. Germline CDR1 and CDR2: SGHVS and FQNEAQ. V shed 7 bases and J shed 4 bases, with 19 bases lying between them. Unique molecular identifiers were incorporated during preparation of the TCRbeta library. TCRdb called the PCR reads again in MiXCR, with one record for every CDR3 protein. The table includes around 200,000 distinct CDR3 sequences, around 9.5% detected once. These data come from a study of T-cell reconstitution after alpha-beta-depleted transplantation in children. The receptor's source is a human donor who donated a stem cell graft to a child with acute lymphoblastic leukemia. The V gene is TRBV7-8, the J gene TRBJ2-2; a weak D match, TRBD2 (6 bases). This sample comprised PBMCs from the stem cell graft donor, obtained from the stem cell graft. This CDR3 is CASNRNVGLGTGELFF. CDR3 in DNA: TGTGCCAGCAACCGAAACGTGGGACTGGGCACCGGGGAGCTGTTTTTT.